Each of the 29 T cell receptor beta chains below was sequenced from the same sample in a study of CD8 T cells in Susac syndrome. RNA amounts of about 0.5 to 1 ug underwent reverse transcription with random hexamers. Using its own MiXCR run on the immunoSEQ multiplex PCR reads, TCRdb lists one record per CDR3 protein. The data show around 130,000 distinct CDR3 sequences, with 94% seen just once and roughly 0.098% held by the top ten. Sequenced input: CD4+ T cells from PBMCs. All receptors derive from a human donor in good health.

This chain links TRBV24-1 with TRBJ2-1; unclear D gene. This CDR3 is 14 amino acids long. Trimming removed 4 bases at V and 10 bases at J, with 16 bases between. CDR1 KGHDR and CDR2 SFDVKD come from the germline V gene. CDR3 sequence reads: CATSDPGSLREQFF. CDR3 nucleotides: TGTGCCACCAGTGACCCCGGGTCCCTAAGGGAGCAGTTCTTC.

This clonotype occurred once. The J gene is TRBJ2-5, the V gene TRBV3-1, with a tentative D call TRBD2 (5 bases). Trimming pared 4 bases from V and 6 bases from J, leaving 24 bases between. The CDR3 is 17 residues long. CDR1 is LGHDT, CDR2 YNNKEL, per germline (reference sequence). The CDR3 loop reads CASSPPPPRAGRKTQYF. The CDR3 region has the DNA TGTGCCAGCAGCCCACCTCCCCCGAGGGCCGGTCGAAAGACCCAGTACTTC.

The J gene is TRBJ2-5, the V gene TRBV5-5, with TRBD2 matching over 7 bases. The germline gives CDR1 SGHKS, CDR2 YYEKEE (reference sequence). V trimming: 0 bases; J trimming: 7 bases; junction bases outside the gene matches: 6. CDR3 length: 14 residues. CDR3 bases: TGTGCCAGCAGCTTGGCCGGGACGGGAGGGACCCAGTACTTC. It yields the protein CASSLAGTGGTQYF.

This clonotype appeared a single time. The gene calls are TRBV24-1 and TRBJ2-2, with 7 bases aligning to TRBD2. V was pared by 4 bases and J by 5 bases, with 9 bases of the junction left unmatched. CDR3 size: 16 residues. The germline CDR1 and CDR2 sequences are KGHDR and SFDVKD. The chain's CDR3 is CATSDPGTTVTGELFF. Written as DNA, the CDR3 is TGTGCCACCAGTGACCCCGGGACTACAGTTACCGGGGAGCTGTTTTTT.

This clonotype has just one count. The J gene is TRBJ1-1, the V gene TRBV6-5, with D unresolved. The CDR3 has 14 residues. Trimming stripped 0 bases from V and 1 base from J, with 6 bases between. Looked up from germline, CDR1 is MNHEY and CDR2 is SVGAGI. The CDR3 coding sequence is TGTGCCAGCAGTTACTCGGCAGCGAACACTGAAGCTTTCTTT. It codes for CASSYSAANTEAFF.

The chain joins TRBV10-3 to TRBJ2-1; 9 bases fit TRBD2. The V segment lost 8 bases and the J segment 6 bases; nucleotides outside the gene matches: 11. The CDR3 extends over 15 amino acids. CDR1 and CDR2 (germline): ENHRY, SYGVKD. CDR3 in DNA: TGTGCCATCGGGCTAGGCGGGAGGGTAAGCAATGAGCAGTTCTTC. Translation gives CAIGLGGRVSNEQFF.

This clonotype appeared once. The chain recombines TRBV28 with TRBJ1-2; tentatively, D is TRBD1 (5 bases). This CDR3 has 15 residues. Germline assignment: CDR1 MDHEN and CDR2 SYDVKM. Trimming cost V 6 bases and J 8 bases, with 22 bases left between them. The CDR3 protein is CASSPGAGAGRGYTF. CDR3 nucleotide sequence: TGTGCCAGCAGCCCCGGGGCCGGAGCGGGTCGGGGCTACACCTTC.

J is TRBJ1-2 and V is TRBV20-1; no clear D gene. Germline values: CDR1 DFQATT, CDR2 SNEGSKA (reference sequence). This CDR3 has 13 residues. The V and J ends lost 5 bases and 6 bases respectively, with 16 bases between them. The CDR3: CSAGTIARDGYTF. The CDR3 DNA reads TGCAGTGCTGGAACTATAGCGCGGGATGGCTACACCTTC.

The chain recombines TRBV20-1 with TRBJ1-4; possibly TRBD1 for D (5 bases). Germline V gene sequence: CDR1 DFQATT, CDR2 SNEGSKA (reference sequence). V lost 6 bases to trimming and J lost 7 bases, with 15 bases between them. The CDR3 has 13 amino acids. The CDR3 spells CSATRVAGEKLFF. Written as DNA, the CDR3 is TGCAGTGCCACCAGGGTCGCGGGTGAAAAACTGTTTTTT.

This clonotype was found once. The J gene is TRBJ2-1, the V gene TRBV7-9; the D gene is possibly TRBD2 (7 bases). This CDR3 is built from 14 residues. Germline V lookup: CDR1 SEHNR, CDR2 FQNEAQ (reference sequence). The germline V and J ends were trimmed by 2 bases and 9 bases, with 14 bases remaining between them. CDR3 bases: TGTGCCAGCAGCTTACAGAGGGGGGGAGGTGAGCAGTTCTTC. This encodes CASSLQRGGGEQFF.

This rearrangement joins TRBV4-1 to TRBJ2-3; D ambiguous. CDR1 MGHRA and CDR2 YSYEKL come from the germline V gene. Trimming took off 1 base at V and 0 bases at J, with 14 bases between the two ends. The CDR3 is made up of 17 amino acids. The chain's CDR3 is CASSQGRIGPSTDTQYF. Here the CDR3 DNA reads TGCGCCAGCAGCCAAGGTCGCATCGGGCCTAGCACAGATACGCAGTATTTT.

V gene TRBV6-5 combines with J gene TRBJ1-6, with no clear D. The germline V gene encodes CDR1 MNHEY and CDR2 SVGAGI. Trimming shortened V by 5 bases and J by 5 bases, and 7 bases separated the two germline ends. The CDR3 extends over 13 amino acids. The chain's CDR3 is CASSRRDNSPLHF. CDR3 sequence (DNA): TGTGCCAGCAGTCGGCGGGATAATTCACCCCTCCACTTT.

The V and J genes are TRBV9 and TRBJ2-2; 9 positions agree with TRBD2. Losses at the gene ends were 4 bases for V and 3 bases for J; bases not matched to a gene: 7. CDR3 length: 16 residues. CDR1 is SGDLS and CDR2 is YYNGEE in the germline V gene. The CDR3 coding sequence is TGTGCCAGCAGCCCTCTTATAGCGGGAGACACCGGGGAGCTGTTTTTT. Its protein is CASSPLIAGDTGELFF.

The chain is built from TRBV3-1 and TRBJ1-1; D not certain. The CDR3 has 14 residues. Germline V gene sequence: CDR1 LGHDT, CDR2 YNNKEL (reference sequence). Trimming removed 1 base from V and 5 bases from J, with 11 bases in between. The CDR3 sequence: CASSQGARGTEAFF. The CDR3 nucleotides are TGTGCCAGCAGCCAAGGTGCTCGGGGTACTGAAGCTTTCTTT.

The rearrangement joins TRBV2 to TRBJ1-2; D is unclear. This CDR3 is 13 amino acids long. Trimming stripped 3 bases from V and 3 bases from J, with 8 bases between. The V gene's germline CDR1 is SNHLY and CDR2 FYNNEI. The CDR3 DNA reads TGTGCCAGCAGTGAGGGGTGGGACTATGGCTACACCTTC. Translating gives CASSEGWDYGYTF. The complete variable domain, with remaining parts taken from reference TRBV2 and TRBJ1-2, reads EPEVTQTPSHQVTQMGQEVILRCVPISNHLYFYWYRQILGQKVEFLVSFYNNEISEKSEIFDDQFSVERPDGSNFTLKIRSTKLEDSAMYFCASSEGWDYGYTFGSGTRLTVV.

The chain couples TRBV6-5 to TRBJ2-6, with D unresolved. The CDR3 runs to 15 residues. The ends were cut back, 0 bases at V and 2 bases at J, with 5 bases in the middle. The germline V gene encodes CDR1 MNHEY and CDR2 SVGAGI. The CDR3 here is CASSYSGPGANVLTF. The CDR3 coding sequence is TGTGCCAGCAGTTACTCGGGTCCTGGGGCCAACGTCCTGACTTTC.

This chain uses TRBV28 with TRBJ2-5, with TRBD2 matching over 10 bases. Unmatched junction bases numbered 13, after V lost 4 bases and J lost 5 bases. CDR3 length equals 17 residues. Germline CDR1 and CDR2: MDHEN and SYDVKM. CDR3 DNA sequence: TGTGCCAGCAGTTCTCCCGCGGGACTAGCGTCATGGGAGACCCAGTACTTC. Protein product: CASSSPAGLASWETQYF.

The rearrangement uses TRBV5-6 and TRBJ2-7; D is perhaps TRBD2 (5 bases). This CDR3 has 14 amino acids. Germline CDR1 and CDR2: SGHDT and YYEEEE. V was pared by 3 bases and J by 2 bases, with 12 bases between. DNA of the CDR3: TGTGCCAGCAGCTGGGCGGGCACGACCTACGAGCAGTACTTC. Translated, it gives CASSWAGTTYEQYF.

The chain uses TRBV9 and TRBJ2-2; no clear D gene. Germline V gene sequence: CDR1 SGDLS, CDR2 YYNGEE. With 10 bases removed from V and 3 bases from J, the gap between germline ends came to 16 bases. The CDR3 consists of 14 residues. As DNA, the CDR3 is TGTGCCTCCCGCCCTGGGTGGGACACCGGGGAGCTGTTTTTT. Protein product: CASRPGWDTGELFF. The variable domain in full, completed from reference TRBV9 and TRBJ2-2, reads DSGVTQTPKHLITATGQRVTLRCSPRSGDLSVYWYQQSLDQGLQFLIQYYNGEERAKGNILERFSAQQFPDLHSELNLSSLELGDSALYFCASRPGWDTGELFFGEGSRLTVL.

This chain connects TRBV15 to TRBJ1-5; TRBD1 agrees at 8 bases. The V and J ends lost 5 bases and 2 bases, in that order; junction bases with no gene match: 8. The germline V gene has CDR1 LNHNV and CDR2 YYDKDF (reference sequence). The CDR3 sequence is 16 residues long. The CDR3 DNA is TGTGCCACCAGCCCCGGACAGGGCAAGGGCAATCAGCCCCAGCATTTT. It yields the protein CATSPGQGKGNQPQHF.

V gene TRBV12-3 or TRBV12-4 combines with J gene TRBJ1-5; D perhaps matches TRBD1 (5 bases). The length of the CDR3 is 14 residues. Deletions cut 4 bases from V and 2 bases from J, with 9 bases between. DNA of the CDR3: TGTGCCAGCAGTTCGGACATGGGCAATCAGCCCCAGCATTTT. It translates to CASSSDMGNQPQHF.

This sequence joins TRBV19 and TRBJ2-1; 10 bases line up with TRBD2. V dropped 6 bases and J dropped 4; count of bases not matched to a gene: 15. There are 18 residues in the CDR3. In germline, CDR1 is LNHDA, CDR2 SQIVND (reference sequence). CDR3 sequence reads: CASSTGLAAFSVYNEQFF. CDR3 nucleotides: TGTGCCAGTAGCACCGGACTAGCGGCCTTTTCTGTTTACAATGAGCAGTTCTTC.

V is TRBV6-6 and J is TRBJ1-5; D gene ambiguous. The CDR3 has 13 amino acids. Trimming pared 8 bases from V and 2 bases from J, leaving 10 bases between. The germline gives CDR1 MNHNY, CDR2 SVGAGI (reference sequence). The CDR3 bases are TGTGCCAGCCTCCATACGGGCAATCAGCCCCAGCATTTT. It specifies CASLHTGNQPQHF.

The gene calls are TRBV27 and TRBJ2-1; 9 nucleotides line up with TRBD2. Trimming at V came to 7 bases and at J to 8 bases, leaving 12 bases not matched to a gene. From germline, CDR1 is MNHEY and CDR2 SMNVEV (reference sequence). The CDR3 length is 15 residues. Here the CDR3 DNA reads TGTGCCAGCACCCAAGTGGGACTAGCCGTCGATGAGCAGTTCTTC. Its protein product is CASTQVGLAVDEQFF.

This rearrangement joins TRBV12-3 or TRBV12-4 to TRBJ1-5; 8 bases agree with TRBD1. This CDR3 contains 16 residues. The J segment lost 6 bases and the V segment lost 5 bases, leaving 12 bases of the junction unmatched. The CDR3 coding sequence is TGTGCCAGCAGTCCCCGGACAGGGTCGGATAGTCAGCCCCAGCATTTT. Protein: CASSPRTGSDSQPQHF.

The V call is TRBV30, the J call TRBJ1-3; D gene unclear. The CDR3 extends over 12 amino acids. Trimming removed 7 bases at V and 3 bases at J, with 10 bases between. The V gene's germline CDR1 is GTSNPN and CDR2 SVGIG (reference sequence). The CDR3 region is CASTRDGNTIYF. In DNA form, the CDR3 reads TGTGCCTCGACCCGGGATGGAAACACCATATATTTT.

The chain carries TRBV6-1 and TRBJ1-4; possible D gene TRBD1, 6 bases. The V end lost 6 bases, the J end lost 13 bases, and 15 bases lay between the germline ends. This CDR3 has 12 amino acids. From germline, CDR1 is MNHNS and CDR2 SASEGT. CDR3 protein: CASRVTGSGLFF. The CDR3, as DNA: TGTGCCAGCAGAGTGACAGGCTCAGGACTGTTTTTT.

The V call is TRBV20-1, the J call TRBJ2-1, with D possibly matching TRBD2 (5 bases). In germline, CDR1 is DFQATT, CDR2 SNEGSKA (reference sequence). The CDR3 has 14 residues. Trimming left V 7 bases short and J 4 bases short, with 17 bases between. CDR3 loop: CSGKRSGGYNEQFF. The CDR3 DNA follows: TGCAGTGGGAAGCGTAGTGGCGGGTACAATGAGCAGTTCTTC.

The rearrangement links TRBV30 to TRBJ2-5, with D possibly being TRBD1 (5 bases). There are 13 residues in the CDR3. Per the germline V gene, CDR1 is GTSNPN and CDR2 is SVGIG (reference sequence). Trimming shortened V by 2 bases and J by 7 bases, and 14 bases separated the two germline ends. CDR3 amino acids: CAWSPDRPGTQYF. In nucleotides, the CDR3 is TGTGCCTGGAGTCCCGACAGACCTGGGACCCAGTACTTC.